The T cell receptor (beta chain) under discussion was sequenced for a study of control samples from healthy donors and cancer patients. The protocol was immunoSEQ multiplex PCR, while the TCRdb copy is restricted to in-frame clones and leaves out a portion. The repertoire includes 150,000 to 180,000 clones, roughly 94% of them detected once, and 5.7% sits in the top ten. The TCR sequence derives from a man between 40 and 49 years old in good health. The sequenced sample was blood.

CDR3: CASSLRTGVGKLFF. The CDR3 nucleotides read TGTGCCAGCAGCCTCAGGACAGGGGTCGGAAAACTGTTTTTT. The chain is built from TRBV5-5 and TRBJ1-4; TRBD1 aligns across 9 bases. V was pared by 4 bases and J by 10 bases, with 8 bases of the junction left unmatched. Germline CDR1 SGHKS, CDR2 YYEKEE (reference sequence). The CDR3 length is 14 residues.